This T cell receptor beta chain was obtained from a study of T cells after yellow fever vaccination. About the study: Researchers used CD3, CD45RA, CCR7 and CD95 to sort out EM, EMRA, CM and Tscm memory subsets. When fractions had low cell numbers, they were prepared with SMART-Seq v4 Ultra Low Input.

Notes on the study in general: Clones from primary vaccination mostly reappeared after the booster (96% CD4, over 85% CD8). Although most clonotypes did not, a small share appeared in both CD4 and CD8 compartments.

The CDR3 loop spans 14 amino acids. Germline assignment: CDR1 SGHAT and CDR2 FQDESV (reference sequence). V was cut by 8 bases and J by 4 bases, with 17 bases left in between. This clonotype was seen ten or more times. TCRdb recomputed calls from the 5' RACE reads with MiXCR, one row per CDR3 protein. The repertoire holds about 22,000 distinct CDR3 sequences, with 4% to 6% as singletons. The specimen comprised PBMCs, either bulk or a sorted T-cell subset (CD4+, CD8+, memory, or dextramer-sorted; not recorded which), sampled approximately 40 days after the first yellow fever vaccination. V usage is TRBV11-1 and J usage is TRBJ1-2, with D tentatively TRBD1 (6 bases). The TCR originated in a man aged 18 to 30 who received the YFV17D yellow fever vaccine. For the CDR3, the DNA is TGTGCCAGCCGCGAGGCAGGGGCCCTCTATGGCTACACCTTC. Protein: CASREAGALYGYTF.